This T cell receptor (beta chain) was found in a study of blood T cell repertoires in COVID-19. TCRdb keeps only in-frame clones here, not all; method: immunoSEQ multiplex PCR. The sample has 150,000 to 200,000 clones, around 79% seen once; the top ten hold approximately 6%. The trim removed 4 bases at V and 5 bases at J, leaving 7 bases unmatched. The germline CDR1 and CDR2 sequences are SGHRS and YFSETQ. The CDR3 is 16 amino acids. Specimen: peripheral blood. J is TRBJ2-5 and V is TRBV5-1; 14 bases line up with TRBD2. This clonotype originated in a woman aged 40 to 49 with COVID-19, enrolled during active disease. The CDR3 nucleotides are TGCGCCAGCAGCGCTGGGACTAGCGGGAGCCTGGAGACCCAGTACTTC. The encoded protein is CASSAGTSGSLETQYF.